These T cell receptor beta chains were read from a single sample in a study of graft-versus-host responses after intestinal transplantation. Clones were read by immunoSEQ multiplex PCR, and TCRdb kept only the in-frame ones, dropping some. This sample has approximately 24,000 clones; roughly 88% occur once, and the top ten carry around 0.91%. This specimen was PBMCs, taken roughly 69 weeks after intestinal transplant. Every receptor here comes from a human patient who received an intestinal transplant, so some T cells may come from the graft donor. Both conserved end residues are part of each CDR3. The order of the fields is CDR3 DNA, CDR3 protein, clone size, V gene, CDR3 length, D gene, J gene. A D gene is named only where the DNA matches it firmly. A row's size may be missing; if present it is once, few, many or a size class.

TGTGCCAGCAGCTTTACACGGAACACTGAAGCTTTCTTT,CASSFTRNTEAFF,-,TRBV7-3,13,-,TRBJ1-1
TGTGCCAGCAGTTTTTCCCCGGGCTACGAGCAGTACTTC,CASSFSPGYEQYF,-,TRBV27,13,-,TRBJ2-7
TGTGCCAGCAGCTTACGAACTTCCGGGAACCCCTCCTACGAGCAGTACTTC,CASSLRTSGNPSYEQYF,-,TRBV7-9,17,-,TRBJ2-7
TGTGCCAGCAGACCTCTTCCCGCGGGAGGGGACAATGAGCAGTTCTTC,CASRPLPAGGDNEQFF,few,TRBV11-2,16,TRBD2,TRBJ2-1
TGTGCGGGCGGAAGCACAGTATATGGCTACACCTTC,CAGGSTVYGYTF,-,TRBV10-3,12,-,TRBJ1-2
TGTGCCTGGAGTGTGCAGGGGTACGAGCAGTACTTC,CAWSVQGYEQYF,-,TRBV30,12,-,TRBJ2-7
TGTGCCAGCAGTTTAAGGCTTTCGGCTAGCGGGAGTCAGTACTTC,CASSLRLSASGSQYF,-,TRBV28,15,TRBD2,TRBJ2-4
TGTGCCAACAGCGTAGGAGTAATTGGACCGGTGACTGAAGCTTTCTTT,CANSVGVIGPVTEAFF,-,TRBV9,16,-,TRBJ1-1
TGTGCCAGCTCACCACGCGGCTCCGGGACAGGTAAATACGAGCAGTACTTC,CASSPRGSGTGKYEQYF,-,TRBV18,17,TRBD1,TRBJ2-7
TGTGCCAGCAGTGCTGTCGGGAGCACAGATACGCAGTATTTT,CASSAVGSTDTQYF,once,TRBV2,14,-,TRBJ2-3
TGTGCCAGCAAAATCAAAAGACGAAAGACCTATGGCTACACCTTC,CASKIKRRKTYGYTF,-,TRBV5-2,15,-,TRBJ1-2
TGTGCCAGCAGCTCCCGCCCCGCCGGGACAGATTACGAGCAGTACTTC,CASSSRPAGTDYEQYF,-,TRBV7-9,16,TRBD1,TRBJ2-7
TGCGCCAGCAGGCCCGGGACAGCTAATGAAAAACTGTTTTTT,CASRPGTANEKLFF,-,TRBV5-1,14,TRBD1,TRBJ1-4
TGTGCCAGCACGATGGGGCGCGGTGGAAACACCATATATTTT,CASTMGRGGNTIYF,-,TRBV6-1,14,-,TRBJ1-3
TGTGCCAGCAGCTTCCTCCGGGACAGGGGCCCCTACGAGCAGTACTTC,CASSFLRDRGPYEQYF,few,TRBV5-5,16,TRBD1,TRBJ2-7
TGTGCCAGCAGCTTAGATCGGGGACTCCCTCCCGAGCAGTACTTC,CASSLDRGLPPEQYF,-,TRBV11-3,15,-,TRBJ2-7
TGCGCCAGCAGCCAGCCCCAGGGGGATCAGCCCCAGCATTTT,CASSQPQGDQPQHF,-,TRBV4-1,14,TRBD1,TRBJ1-5
TGTGCCAGCCCAGTGTCTGGGGCCAACGTCCTGACTTTC,CASPVSGANVLTF,-,TRBV2,13,-,TRBJ2-6
TGTGCCACCAGCAGAGATGTTGGAACTAATGAAAAACTGTTTTTT,CATSRDVGTNEKLFF,-,TRBV15,15,-,TRBJ1-4
TGCGCCAGCAGTCCAGCGGGAGGTCGCTTGGGGAATGAGCAGTTCTTC,CASSPAGGRLGNEQFF,-,TRBV5-1,16,TRBD2,TRBJ2-1